The 6 T cell receptor beta chains given below trace back to one sample, sequenced in a study of OX40 agonist ivuxolimab in advanced cancers. The table came from immunoSEQ multiplex PCR; TCRdb's copy has only in-frame clones and leaves some out. The sample lists around 45,000 clones; approximately 89% were seen once. Sequencing was performed on CD4+ or CD8+ T cells sorted from blood, taken in a trial of the OX40 agonist ivuxolimab. The receptors here all came from an adult with an advanced solid tumor such as melanoma, head and neck, liver or kidney cancer.

The chain combines TRBV10-3 with TRBJ2-7; TRBD1 might be the D (5 bases). This CDR3 region has 14 residues. V lost 2 bases, J lost 0 bases, and 8 bases lay in between. Per germline, CDR1 ENHRY and CDR2 SYGVKD. The CDR3 reads CAISEGRDSYEQYV. In nucleotides, the CDR3 is TGTGCCATCAGTGAGGGCAGGGACTCCTACGAGCAGTACGTC.

This chain uses TRBV7-2 with TRBJ2-6; D may be TRBD1 or TRBD2 (5 bases each). V gave up 2 bases and J gave up 3 bases, with 8 bases separating them. CDR1 and CDR2 from the germline V gene are SGHTA and FQGNSA. CDR3 length equals 15 residues. The CDR3 nucleotides read TGTGCCAGCAGCTTAATTGGGGGTGGGGCCAACGTCCTGACTTTC. Its translation is CASSLIGGGANVLTF.

This clone was recorded once. The CDR3 DNA reads TGTGCCACCAAATCCGGGACAGGGGGTAGGGGTGAAAAACTGTTTTTT. It specifies CATKSGTGGRGEKLFF. This sequence joins TRBV15 and TRBJ1-4; 11 positions match TRBD1. The CDR3 covers 16 residues. CDR1 and CDR2 from the germline V gene are LNHNV and YYDKDF (reference sequence). V was pared by 7 bases and J by 7 bases, with 11 bases of the junction left unmatched. Full variable domain (missing parts from reference TRBV15 and TRBJ1-4): DAMVIQNPRYQVTQFGKPVTLSCSQTLNHNVMYWYQQKSSQAPKLLFHYYDKDFNNEADTPDNFQSRRPNTSFCFLDIRSPGLGDTAMYLCATKSGTGGRGEKLFFGSGTQLSVL.

The rearrangement uses TRBV9 and TRBJ1-5; D call uncertain. The V end lost 4 bases, the J end lost 7 bases, and 9 bases lay between the germline ends. The CDR3 extends over 12 amino acids. Per germline, CDR1 SGDLS and CDR2 YYNGEE. The CDR3: CASSSPGQPQHF. The CDR3 region has the DNA TGTGCCAGCAGCTCCCCTGGACAGCCCCAGCATTTT.

The chain links TRBV7-9 to TRBJ1-5, with D unclear. With 1 base removed from V and 1 base from J, the gap between germline ends came to 11 bases. The germline CDR1 and CDR2 sequences are SEHNR and FQNEAQ (reference sequence). This CDR3 is built from 16 residues. DNA for the CDR3: TGTGCCAGCAGCTTAGGAGGTCCGGGGAGCAATCAGCCCCAGCATTTT. This translates into CASSLGGPGSNQPQHF.

This rearrangement joins TRBV19 to TRBJ2-2, with 8 positions matching TRBD2. V was pared by 7 bases and J by 9 bases, with 10 bases of the junction left unmatched. This CDR3 spans 14 amino acids. Looked up from germline, CDR1 is LNHDA and CDR2 is SQIVND (reference sequence). The CDR3 sequence: CASKPAGAGWELFF. CDR3 nucleotides: TGTGCCAGTAAACCAGCGGGGGCGGGTTGGGAGCTGTTTTTT.